The T cell receptor beta chain described here comes from a study of cytomegalovirus exposure and HLA in healthy donors. CDR3 length equals 13 residues. Germline V gene lookup returns CDR1 SGHNT and CDR2 YYREEE (reference sequence). Unmatched junction bases numbered 6, after V lost 2 bases and J lost 9 bases. Primers for the PCR totalled 60 Vbeta and 13 Jbeta. The table came from immunoSEQ multiplex PCR; TCRdb's copy has only in-frame clones and leaves some out. The data contain about 180,000 clones, approximately 80% of them singletons. This clone was recorded a few times. No antigen is known for it. Study observations and caveats: Across donors, sequencing depth was assumed by presence/absence analyses to be roughly uniform.

The TCR originated in a girl between 2 and 10 years old in good health and CMV-seropositive. The rearrangement links TRBV5-4 to TRBJ1-1; 8 bases line up with TRBD1. Sequencing was done on a sample of PBMCs. CDR3 nucleotide sequence: TGTGCCAGCAGCTTCGGACAGGGTGAAAAAGCTTTCTTT. Encoded protein: CASSFGQGEKAFF.